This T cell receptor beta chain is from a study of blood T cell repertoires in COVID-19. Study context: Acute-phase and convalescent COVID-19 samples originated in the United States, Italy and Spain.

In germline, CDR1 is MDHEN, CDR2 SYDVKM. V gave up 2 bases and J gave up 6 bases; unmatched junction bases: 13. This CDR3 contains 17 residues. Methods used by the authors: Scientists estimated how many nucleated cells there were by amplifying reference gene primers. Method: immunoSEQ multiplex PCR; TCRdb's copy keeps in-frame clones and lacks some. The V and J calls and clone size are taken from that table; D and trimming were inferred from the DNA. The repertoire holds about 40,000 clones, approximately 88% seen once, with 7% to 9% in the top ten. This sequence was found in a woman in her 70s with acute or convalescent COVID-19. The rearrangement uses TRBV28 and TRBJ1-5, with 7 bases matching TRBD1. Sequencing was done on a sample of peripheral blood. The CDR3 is CASSLVAGQAVSQPQHF. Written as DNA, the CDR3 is TGTGCCAGCAGTTTAGTAGCCGGACAGGCGGTGAGTCAGCCCCAGCATTTT.